This is a list of T cell receptor beta chains from one sample in a study of control samples from healthy donors and cancer patients. Measured with immunoSEQ multiplex PCR; TCRdb has only the in-frame clones, and not every one. Of 85,000 to 90,000 clones in the sample, roughly 84% were seen once. The sample was blood. All receptors derive from a woman in her forties in good health. Each CDR3 is given with its conserved first and last residue. D genes are given only for firm matches. Only some rows state a clone size, as once, few, many or a class for expanded clones.

v_gene,abundance,j_gene,d_gene,CDR3nt,CDR3aa
TRBV19,-,TRBJ2-7,TRBD1,TGTGCCAGTAGTATTTCGACAGGGATTTACGACGAGCAGTACTTC,CASSISTGIYDEQYF
TRBV6-2/TRBV6-3,-,TRBJ1-6,TRBD1,TGTGCCAGCAGTTTCCGGGACAGCATTAATTCACCCCTCCACTTT,CASSFRDSINSPLHF
TRBV2,-,TRBJ1-5,-,TGTGCCAGCAGTGATACAGGGAACGTTGGCAATCAGCCCCAGCATTTT,CASSDTGNVGNQPQHF
TRBV30,-,TRBJ1-2,-,TGTGCCTGGAAGGAAGCGGGAGGGCCCTATGGCTACACCTTC,CAWKEAGGPYGYTF
TRBV6-2/TRBV6-3,-,TRBJ1-6,-,TGTGCCAGCAGTTCCTACAGGGTCTCACCCCTCCACTTT,CASSSYRVSPLHF
TRBV4-3,-,TRBJ1-1,-,TGCGCCAGCAGCCAAGAGCAGGGGTGGATGACTGAAGCTTTCTTT,CASSQEQGWMTEAFF
TRBV10-2,many,TRBJ1-5,-,TGCGCCAGCAGTTCCCAGGGGAATCAGCCCCAGCATTTT,CASSSQGNQPQHF
TRBV19,-,TRBJ2-2,TRBD2,TGTGCCAGTAGTATTGCGGGGGGACTCACCGGGGAGCTGTTTTTT,CASSIAGGLTGELFF
TRBV18,-,TRBJ1-4,-,TGTGCCAGCTCACCACCCACCGGGGGTTATAATGAAAAACTGTTTTTT,CASSPPTGGYNEKLFF
TRBV7-2,-,TRBJ2-7,-,TGTGCCAGCAGCTTCGGCGAATTGCGGACCTACGAGCAGTACTTC,CASSFGELRTYEQYF
TRBV5-8,-,TRBJ1-1,-,TGTGCCAGCAGCGTGAGCTGGGGGCGCAGCACTGAAGCTTTCTTT,CASSVSWGRSTEAFF
TRBV9,-,TRBJ2-1,TRBD1,TGTGCCAGCAGCGCCGGGGGACAGGCGAGCTCCTACAATGAGCAGTTCTTC,CASSAGGQASSYNEQFF
TRBV5-1,-,TRBJ2-4,TRBD1,TGCGCCAGCAGCGCATCCACAGGGGGCGCTAGAGAAGCCAAAAACATTCAGTACTTC,CASSASTGGAREAKNIQYF
TRBV30,-,TRBJ2-7,-,TGTGCCTTTGACGGCTCTAGGGAGCAGTACTTC,CAFDGSREQYF
TRBV10-2,-,TRBJ1-6,-,TGCGCCAGCAGTGAGTTAAAGGAATATAATTCACCCCTCCACTTT,CASSELKEYNSPLHF
TRBV7-2,-,TRBJ1-1,-,TGTGCCAGCAGCTTAATTGGACAGTTGAACACTGAAGCTTTCTTT,CASSLIGQLNTEAFF
TRBV2,once,TRBJ2-3,-,TGTGCCAGCGGGCAAGCCACAGATACGCAGTATTTT,CASGQATDTQYF
TRBV5-8,-,TRBJ2-1,-,TGTGCCAGCAGCCCGGGGCGCGGCTCCTACAATGAGCAGTTCTTC,CASSPGRGSYNEQFF
TRBV5-6,-,TRBJ2-2,-,TGTGCCAGCACAAGGGGTGCCGGGGAGCTGTTTTTT,CASTRGAGELFF
TRBV7-9,-,TRBJ1-5,TRBD1,TGTGCCAGCAGCTTACAGGGGGCAAGCAATCAGCCCCAGCATTTT,CASSLQGASNQPQHF
TRBV6-2/TRBV6-3,-,TRBJ1-1,-,TGTGCCAGCAGTTACTTAACGGAATGGAACACTGAAGCTTTCTTT,CASSYLTEWNTEAFF
TRBV19,-,TRBJ2-2,TRBD1,TGTGCCAGTAGTAGGACAGGGTCCACCGGGGAGCTGTTTTTT,CASSRTGSTGELFF
TRBV6-2/TRBV6-3,-,TRBJ1-3,TRBD1,TGTGCCAGCAGTGACAGGGGGCTCTCTCTTACTGGAAACACCATATATTTT,CASSDRGLSLTGNTIYF
TRBV6-1,once,TRBJ1-6,-,TGTGCCAGCAGTGAAATCAGGGCCTTAAAAGGTACACCCCTCCACTTT,CASSEIRALKGTPLHF
TRBV19,-,TRBJ1-6,-,TGTGCCAGTAGTGTGGGACTTCAATATTCACCCCTCCACTTT,CASSVGLQYSPLHF
TRBV27,-,TRBJ2-7,-,TGTGCCAGCGGCCGGGGAGACTCCTACGAGCAGTACTTC,CASGRGDSYEQYF
TRBV9,-,TRBJ2-2,TRBD1,TGTGCCAGCAGCGAGGGGACGACAGGGGGCGCTACCGGGGAGCTGTTTTTT,CASSEGTTGGATGELFF
TRBV27,-,TRBJ2-1,-,TGTGCCAGCACCAATGGACCAGTCCCTCCCAATGAGCAGTTCTTC,CASTNGPVPPNEQFF
TRBV6-5,-,TRBJ1-1,TRBD1,TGTGCCAGCATGGGACAGATGAACACTGAAGCTTTCTTT,CASMGQMNTEAFF
TRBV4-3,-,TRBJ2-7,-,TGCGCCAGCAGCCAAGGCAGGGGGGATTCCTACGAGCAGTACTTC,CASSQGRGDSYEQYF
TRBV6-4,medium-sized,TRBJ2-3,TRBD2,TGTGCCAGCAGTGACTCGGGGGGGGGCACAGATACGCAGTATTTT,CASSDSGGGTDTQYF